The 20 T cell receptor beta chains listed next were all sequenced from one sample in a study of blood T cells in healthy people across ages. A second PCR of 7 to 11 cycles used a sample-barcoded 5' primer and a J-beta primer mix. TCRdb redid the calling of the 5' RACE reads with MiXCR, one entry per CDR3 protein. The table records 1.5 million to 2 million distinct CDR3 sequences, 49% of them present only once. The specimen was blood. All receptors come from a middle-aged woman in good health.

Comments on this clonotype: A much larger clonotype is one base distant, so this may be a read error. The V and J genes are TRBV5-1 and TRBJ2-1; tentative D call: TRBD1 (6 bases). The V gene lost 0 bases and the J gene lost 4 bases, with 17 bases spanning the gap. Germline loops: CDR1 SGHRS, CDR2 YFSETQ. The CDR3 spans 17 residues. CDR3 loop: CASSLAKLQGLYNEQFF. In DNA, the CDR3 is TGCGCCAGCAGCTTGGCCAAGCTACAGGGCTTATACAATGAGCAGTTCTTC.

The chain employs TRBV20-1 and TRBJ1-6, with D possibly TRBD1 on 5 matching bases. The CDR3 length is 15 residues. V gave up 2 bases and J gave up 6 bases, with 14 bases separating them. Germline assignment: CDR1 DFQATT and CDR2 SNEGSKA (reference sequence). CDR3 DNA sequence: TGCAGTGCTAGACCGCAGCGGGGGAGTAATTCACCCCTCCACTTT. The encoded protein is CSARPQRGSNSPLHF.

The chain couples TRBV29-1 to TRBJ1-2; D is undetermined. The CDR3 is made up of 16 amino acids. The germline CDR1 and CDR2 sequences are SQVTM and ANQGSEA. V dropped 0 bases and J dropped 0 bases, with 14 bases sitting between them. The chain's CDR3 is CSVEDIGTTSNYGYTF. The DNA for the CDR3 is TGCAGCGTTGAAGATATTGGAACCACTTCTAACTATGGCTACACCTTC.

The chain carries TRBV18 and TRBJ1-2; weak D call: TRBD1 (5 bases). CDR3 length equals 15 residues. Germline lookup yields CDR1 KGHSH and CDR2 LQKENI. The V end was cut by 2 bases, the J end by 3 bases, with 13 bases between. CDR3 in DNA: TGTGCCAGCTCACCAGATTCCAGGGTAGACTATGGCTACACCTTC. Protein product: CASSPDSRVDYGYTF.

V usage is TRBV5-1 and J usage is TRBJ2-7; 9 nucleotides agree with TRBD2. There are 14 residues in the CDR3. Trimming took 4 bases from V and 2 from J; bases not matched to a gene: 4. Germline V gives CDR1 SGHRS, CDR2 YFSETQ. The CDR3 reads CASSNSGGPYEQYF. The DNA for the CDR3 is TGCGCCAGCAGCAATAGCGGGGGACCCTACGAGCAGTACTTC.

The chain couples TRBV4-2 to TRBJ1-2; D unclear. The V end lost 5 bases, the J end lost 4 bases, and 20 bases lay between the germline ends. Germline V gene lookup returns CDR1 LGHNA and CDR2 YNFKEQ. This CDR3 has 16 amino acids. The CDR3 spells CASSTTATGIAYGYTF. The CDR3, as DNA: TGTGCCAGCAGCACCACGGCCACTGGAATCGCCTATGGCTACACCTTC.

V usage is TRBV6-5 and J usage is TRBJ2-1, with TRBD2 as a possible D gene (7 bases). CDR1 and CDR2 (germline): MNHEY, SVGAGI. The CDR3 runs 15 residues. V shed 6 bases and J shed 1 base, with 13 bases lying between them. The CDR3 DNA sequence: TGTGCCAGCAGGGAGGGGGGGGCTTCCTACAATGAGCAGTTCTTC. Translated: CASREGGASYNEQFF.

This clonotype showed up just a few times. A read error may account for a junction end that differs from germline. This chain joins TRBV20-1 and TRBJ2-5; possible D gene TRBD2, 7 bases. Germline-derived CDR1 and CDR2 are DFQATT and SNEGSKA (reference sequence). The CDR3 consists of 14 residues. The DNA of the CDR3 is TGCAGTCCTAGAGAGGGGGGGGTCGGGGGGACCCAGTACTTC. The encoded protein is CSPREGGVGGTQYF.

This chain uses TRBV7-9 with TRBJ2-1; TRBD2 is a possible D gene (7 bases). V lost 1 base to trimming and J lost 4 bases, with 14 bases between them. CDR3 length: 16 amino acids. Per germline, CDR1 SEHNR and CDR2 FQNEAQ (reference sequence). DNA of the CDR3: TGTGCCAGCAGCTTAGGAGAGGGGGGGTTTTACAATGAGCAGTTCTTC. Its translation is CASSLGEGGFYNEQFF.

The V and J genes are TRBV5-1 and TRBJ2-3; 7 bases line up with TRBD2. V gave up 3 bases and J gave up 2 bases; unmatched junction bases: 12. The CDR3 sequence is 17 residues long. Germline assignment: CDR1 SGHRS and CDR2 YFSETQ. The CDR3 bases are TGCGCCAGCAGCTCCATGGGAGCGGGGAGAAACACAGATACGCAGTATTTT. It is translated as CASSSMGAGRNTDTQYF.

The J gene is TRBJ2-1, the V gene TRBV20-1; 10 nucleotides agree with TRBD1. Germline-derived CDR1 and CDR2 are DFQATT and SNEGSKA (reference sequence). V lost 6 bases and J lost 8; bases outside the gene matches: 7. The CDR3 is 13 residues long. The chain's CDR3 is CSARDRGRDEQFF. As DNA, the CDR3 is TGCAGTGCGCGGGACAGGGGAAGGGATGAGCAGTTCTTC.

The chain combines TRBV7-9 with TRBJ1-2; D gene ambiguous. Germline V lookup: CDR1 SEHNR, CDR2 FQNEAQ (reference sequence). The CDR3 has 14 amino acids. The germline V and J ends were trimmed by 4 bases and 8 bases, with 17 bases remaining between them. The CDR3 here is CASSSPILTGGYTF. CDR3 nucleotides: TGTGCCAGCAGCTCCCCCATTCTAACGGGCGGCTACACCTTC. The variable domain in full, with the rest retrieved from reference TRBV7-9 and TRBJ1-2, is DTGVSQNPRHKITKRGQNVTFRCDPISEHNRLYWYRQTLGQGPEFLTYFQNEAQLEKSRLLSDRFSAERPKGSFSTLEIQRTEQGDSAMYLCASSSPILTGGYTFGSGTRLTVV.

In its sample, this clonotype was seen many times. The CDR3 DNA is TGCAGCGCTGCGACAGGTACAGATACGCAGTATTTT. It translates to CSAATGTDTQYF. The chain carries TRBV29-1 and TRBJ2-3; tentative D call: TRBD1 (6 bases). V was pared by 7 bases and J by 3 bases, with 11 bases between. The CDR3 has 12 amino acids. Germline V gene sequence: CDR1 SQVTM, CDR2 ANQGSEA.

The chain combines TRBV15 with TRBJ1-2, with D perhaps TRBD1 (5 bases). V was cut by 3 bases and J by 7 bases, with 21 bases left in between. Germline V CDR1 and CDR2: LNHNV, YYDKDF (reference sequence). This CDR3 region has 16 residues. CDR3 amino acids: CATSRLALQVGAGYTF. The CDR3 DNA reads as TGTGCCACCAGCAGGTTGGCCCTCCAGGTCGGGGCTGGCTACACCTTC.

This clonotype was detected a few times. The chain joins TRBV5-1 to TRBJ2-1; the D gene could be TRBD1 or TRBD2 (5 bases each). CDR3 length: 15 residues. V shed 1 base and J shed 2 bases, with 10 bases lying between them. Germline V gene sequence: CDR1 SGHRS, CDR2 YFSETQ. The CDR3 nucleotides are TGCGCCAGCAGCTTGCGAGGGGAACCCTACAATGAGCAGTTCTTC. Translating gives CASSLRGEPYNEQFF.

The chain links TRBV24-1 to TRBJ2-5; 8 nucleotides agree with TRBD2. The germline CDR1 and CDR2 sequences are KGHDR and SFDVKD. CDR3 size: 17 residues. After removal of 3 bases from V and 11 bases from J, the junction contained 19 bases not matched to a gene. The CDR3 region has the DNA TGTGCCACCAGTGATCCCGCGGGGGGAAAGTTTTACAATGAGCAGTACTTC. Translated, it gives CATSDPAGGKFYNEQYF.

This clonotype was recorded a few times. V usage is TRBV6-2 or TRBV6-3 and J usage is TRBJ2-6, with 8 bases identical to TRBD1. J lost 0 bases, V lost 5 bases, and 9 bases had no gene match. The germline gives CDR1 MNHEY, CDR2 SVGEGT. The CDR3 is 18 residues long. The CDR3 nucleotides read TGTGCCAGCAGTAGCCTGACAGGGGCGAACTCTGGGGCCAACGTCCTGACTTTC. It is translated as CASSSLTGANSGANVLTF.

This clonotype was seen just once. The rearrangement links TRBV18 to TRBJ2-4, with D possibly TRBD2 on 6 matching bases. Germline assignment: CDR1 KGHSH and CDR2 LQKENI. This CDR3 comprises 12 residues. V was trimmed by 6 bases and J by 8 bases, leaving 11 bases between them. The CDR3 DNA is TGTGCCAGCTCCCGGTGGGGGGACATTCAGTACTTC. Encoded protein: CASSRWGDIQYF. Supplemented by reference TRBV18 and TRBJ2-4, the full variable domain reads NAGVMQNPRHLVRRRGQEARLRCSPMKGHSHVYWYRQLPEEGLKFMVYLQKENIIDESGMPKERFSAEFPKEGPSILRIQQVVRGDSAAYFCASSRWGDIQYFGAGTRLSVL.

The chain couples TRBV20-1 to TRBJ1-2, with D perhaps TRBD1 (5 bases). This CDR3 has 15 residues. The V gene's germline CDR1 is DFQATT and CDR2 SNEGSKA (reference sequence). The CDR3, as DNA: TGCAGCGCGAAAGAAGCGGGACGGTTTAACTATGGCTACACCTTC. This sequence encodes CSAKEAGRFNYGYTF.

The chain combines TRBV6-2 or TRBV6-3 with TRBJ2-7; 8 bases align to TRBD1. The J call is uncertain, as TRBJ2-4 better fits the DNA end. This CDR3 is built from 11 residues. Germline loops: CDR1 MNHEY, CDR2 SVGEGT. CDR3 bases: TGTGCCAGGGGACAGGAAAACATTCAGTACTTC. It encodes CARGQENIQYF.